These 27 T cell receptor beta chains originate from one sample sequenced in a study of a mutant IDH1 vaccine in newly diagnosed glioma. Some clones are missing from TCRdb's copy, which holds only in-frame ones; the method was immunoSEQ multiplex PCR. The sample has some 38,000 clones; under 80% are singletons. Time point in this sample: baseline, week 1 (first vaccination visit). Stated treatment: pre-vaccination baseline after standard-of-care therapy. The input for sequencing was PBMCs, taken from a glioma patient treated with radiotherapy, temozolomide or both. The receptor source for this set is a man aged 35 to 55 with glioma. Some clones in this sample may be carry-over from other donors' samples.

J is TRBJ2-3 and V is TRBV6-6; weak D call: TRBD2 (8 bases). V was cut by 7 bases and J by 4 bases, with 21 bases left in between. The CDR3 runs 16 residues. Per germline, CDR1 MNHNY and CDR2 SVGAGI (reference sequence). DNA of the CDR3: TGTGCCAGCACCGGGGGGGGAGGAGGGGGCGCAGATACGCAGTATTTT. The encoded protein is CASTGGGGGGADTQYF.

The DNA for the CDR3 is TGTGCCAGCAGCGCTGGACAGGGGGGAATTTCACCCCTCCACTTT. As protein: CASSAGQGGISPLHF. The rearrangement links TRBV9 to TRBJ1-6, with TRBD1 matching over 10 bases. This CDR3 has 15 residues. CDR1 SGDLS and CDR2 YYNGEE come from the germline V gene. V was clipped by 3 bases and J by 9 bases; unmatched bases: 6.

The V and J genes are TRBV6-1 and TRBJ1-5; 8 nucleotides agree with TRBD1. Per the germline V gene, CDR1 is MNHNS and CDR2 is SASEGT. The V and J ends lost 3 bases and 7 bases, in that order; junction bases with no gene match: 5. This CDR3 has 14 residues. The CDR3 loop reads CASSDGQGWQPQHF. In DNA, the CDR3 is TGTGCCAGCAGTGATGGACAGGGTTGGCAGCCCCAGCATTTT.

V and J are TRBV4-2 and TRBJ1-4; TRBD1 matches at 7 bases. The CDR3 consists of 16 residues. V dropped 3 bases and J dropped 3; count of bases not matched to a gene: 7. Per germline, CDR1 LGHNA and CDR2 YNFKEQ. CDR3 protein: CASSQGDRVANEKLFF. For the CDR3, the DNA is TGTGCCAGCAGCCAGGGGGACAGAGTTGCTAATGAAAAACTGTTTTTT.

By share, this clone counts as medium-sized. The rearrangement joins TRBV1 to TRBJ1-4; the table assigns TRBD1, which was not confirmed against the DNA. TRBV1 is labeled a pseudogene. This CDR3 is 16 amino acids long. CDR3 nucleotide sequence: TGCACCAGCAGCCCTGGGTTGGACAGGGGAAATGAAAAACTGTTTTTT. Translating it yields CTSSPGLDRGNEKLFF.

The rearrangement uses TRBV11-2 and TRBJ1-2; D is perhaps TRBD1 (5 bases). The V end was cut by 0 bases, the J end by 3 bases, with 11 bases between. The CDR3 loop spans 15 amino acids. Germline V gene sequence: CDR1 SGHAT, CDR2 FQNNGV. CDR3 loop: CASSLEVREDYGYTF. The CDR3 DNA is TGTGCCAGCAGCTTAGAAGTCAGGGAGGACTATGGCTACACCTTC.

The chain is built from TRBV25-1 and TRBJ1-2; D call uncertain. The germline V gene has CDR1 MGHDK and CDR2 SYGVNS. This CDR3 is built from 11 residues. With 4 bases removed from V and 8 bases from J, the gap between germline ends came to 8 bases. The CDR3 region has the DNA TGTGCCAGCAGTGGGGATTTGGGCTACACCTTC. Its translation: CASSGDLGYTF.

The chain uses TRBV5-1 and TRBJ2-5; possibly TRBD1 or TRBD2 for D (5 bases each). Trimming removed 4 bases at V and 2 bases at J, with 12 bases between. Per germline, CDR1 SGHRS and CDR2 YFSETQ. The CDR3 extends over 14 amino acids. The CDR3 spells CASSAGTGQETQYF. CDR3 coding DNA: TGCGCCAGCAGCGCCGGGACGGGGCAAGAGACCCAGTACTTC.

J is TRBJ2-2 and V is TRBV4-2; 16 bases are a match to TRBD2. Looked up from germline, CDR1 is LGHNA and CDR2 is YNFKEQ. This CDR3 has 19 residues. V trimming: 1 base; J trimming: 5 bases; junction bases outside the gene matches: 7. CDR3 residues: CASSQGGLAGGPGTGELFF. Here the CDR3 DNA reads TGTGCCAGCAGCCAAGGGGGACTAGCGGGGGGGCCGGGGACCGGGGAGCTGTTTTTT.

The chain combines TRBV4-1 with TRBJ2-3; D gene ambiguous. Per the germline V gene, CDR1 is MGHRA and CDR2 is YSYEKL. This CDR3 spans 15 amino acids. V lost 2 bases and J 2 bases, leaving 11 bases between the germline ends. CDR3 loop: CASSQQSPSTDTQYF. CDR3 DNA sequence: TGCGCCAGCAGCCAACAGTCACCCTCCACAGATACGCAGTATTTT.

This clone was seen only a few times. The chain carries TRBV18 and TRBJ2-3, with D perhaps matching TRBD2 (5 bases). This CDR3 contains 11 residues. Germline lookup yields CDR1 KGHSH and CDR2 LQKENI. Trimming pared 6 bases from V and 5 bases from J, leaving 6 bases between. This CDR3 reads CASSRGDTQYF. CDR3 nucleotides: TGTGCCAGCTCTCGGGGAGATACGCAGTATTTT.

The chain is built from TRBV5-6 and TRBJ1-1; no reliable D call. Per the germline V gene, CDR1 is SGHDT and CDR2 is YYEEEE. Trimming stripped 1 base from V and 13 bases from J, with 20 bases between. The CDR3 has 14 residues. CDR3 loop: CASSLLHIRGVVFF. DNA of the CDR3: TGTGCCAGCAGCTTGCTTCACATTCGTGGGGTCGTTTTCTTT.

V is TRBV14 and J is TRBJ2-2; a possible D gene is TRBD1 (5 bases). This CDR3 region has 15 residues. Germline loops: CDR1 SGHDN, CDR2 FVKESK. Trimming left V 0 bases short and J 6 bases short, with 11 bases between. Here the CDR3 DNA reads TGTGCCAGCAGCCAAGATACAGGTGTGGCCGGGGAGCTGTTTTTT. Translation: CASSQDTGVAGELFF.

The chain is built from TRBV4-1 and TRBJ1-6; a possible D gene is TRBD1 (6 bases). Trimming removed 1 base at V and 6 bases at J, with 22 bases between. The germline V gene encodes CDR1 MGHRA and CDR2 YSYEKL. The CDR3 sequence is 19 residues long. The CDR3 bases are TGCGCCAGCAGCCAAGTGAGGGGTATCAGGGGTAACCTTAATTCACCCCTCCACTTT. Protein: CASSQVRGIRGNLNSPLHF.

V is TRBV19 and J is TRBJ1-4; the D is unclear. Trimming stripped 4 bases from V and 3 bases from J, with 12 bases between. This CDR3 is built from 15 residues. Germline V gene sequence: CDR1 LNHDA, CDR2 SQIVND (reference sequence). The CDR3 DNA sequence: TGTGCCAGTAGTACGGGCCAGACCCCTAATGAAAAACTGTTTTTT. Translated, it gives CASSTGQTPNEKLFF.

This chain connects TRBV7-9 to TRBJ1-2, with D tentatively TRBD1 (5 bases). The CDR3 length is 14 residues. Trimming removed 5 bases from V and 4 bases from J, with 14 bases in between. CDR1 is SEHNR and CDR2 is FQNEAQ in the germline V gene (reference sequence). CDR3 loop: CASSVPGTGYGYTF. The CDR3 DNA reads TGTGCCAGCAGCGTTCCAGGGACGGGCTATGGCTACACCTTC. The full variable domain, with the rest looked up from reference TRBV7-9 and TRBJ1-2, is DTGVSQNPRHKITKRGQNVTFRCDPISEHNRLYWYRQTLGQGPEFLTYFQNEAQLEKSRLLSDRFSAERPKGSFSTLEIQRTEQGDSAMYLCASSVPGTGYGYTFGSGTRLTVV.

This chain uses TRBV7-2 with TRBJ2-7; a possible D gene is TRBD1 (6 bases). The CDR3 loop spans 12 amino acids. CDR1 and CDR2 (germline): SGHTA, FQGNSA. V was clipped by 5 bases and J by 6 bases, with 11 bases between them. The CDR3 region is CASSRTAVEQYF. CDR3 sequence (DNA): TGTGCCAGCAGCCGGACAGCGGTCGAGCAGTACTTC.

This clone was found a few times. This chain joins TRBV9 and TRBJ2-5, with 7 bases lining up with TRBD2. V gave up 2 bases and J gave up 5 bases; unmatched junction bases: 3. CDR1 is SGDLS and CDR2 is YYNGEE in the germline V gene. The CDR3 has 13 residues. The CDR3 is CASSVRGGETQYF. DNA for the CDR3: TGTGCCAGCAGCGTTCGGGGAGGGGAGACCCAGTACTTC.

This clone was counted only a few times. The chain recombines TRBV5-1 with TRBJ1-6; 7 nucleotides agree with TRBD1. Germline lookup yields CDR1 SGHRS and CDR2 YFSETQ. This CDR3 spans 15 amino acids. With 0 bases clipped from V and 4 bases from J, the junction kept 1 base outside the gene matches. The DNA for the CDR3 is TGCGCCAGCAGCTTGGTGACAGGGTATAATTCACCCCTCCACTTT. It yields the protein CASSLVTGYNSPLHF.

V is TRBV30 and J is TRBJ2-3, with D perhaps TRBD2 (5 bases). CDR3 size: 13 residues. Germline V gives CDR1 GTSNPN, CDR2 SVGIG (reference sequence). V lost 7 bases and J lost 4, with 15 bases in between. The CDR3 region has the DNA TGTGCCTTTGCGTTGAGCGGCCCAGATACGCAGTATTTT. This translates into CAFALSGPDTQYF.

This chain joins TRBV7-8 and TRBJ1-1; D is uncertain. V dropped 7 bases and J dropped 5 bases, with 8 bases sitting between them. From germline, CDR1 is SGHVS and CDR2 FQNEAQ. The CDR3 runs to 11 residues. CDR3 DNA sequence: TGTGCCAGCATGCAAAGAACTGAAGCTTTCTTT. This gives the protein CASMQRTEAFF. Full variable domain (remainder filled in from reference TRBV7-8 and TRBJ1-1): GAGVSQSPRYKVAKRGQDVALRCDPISGHVSLFWYQQALGQGPEFLTYFQNEAQLDKSGLPSDRFFAERPEGSVSTLKIQRTQQEDSAVYLCASMQRTEAFFGQGTRLTVV.

This clone was seen more than once but under ten times. Written as DNA, the CDR3 is TGTGCCAGCAGACCAGGGATGGGGACTAGCGGGGCGAATGAGCAGTTCTTC. It specifies CASRPGMGTSGANEQFF. The genes are TRBV7-2 and TRBJ2-1; 13 bases line up with TRBD2. This CDR3 comprises 17 residues. V lost 6 bases, J lost 7 bases, and 12 bases stayed unmatched. Germline V gene lookup returns CDR1 SGHTA and CDR2 FQGNSA.

This clone was counted a few times. The chain employs TRBV9 and TRBJ1-5, with D unresolved. Deletions cut 0 bases from V and 5 bases from J, with 9 bases between. Germline V CDR1 and CDR2: SGDLS, YYNGEE. The CDR3 extends over 14 amino acids. CDR3 nucleotides: TGTGCCAGCAGCGTAGGGGTTTCTTATCAGCCCCAGCATTTT. The encoded protein is CASSVGVSYQPQHF.

CDR3 coding DNA: TGTGCCAGCAGCGCAGACGGGTACGAGCAGTACTTC. Protein product: CASSADGYEQYF. The chain is built from TRBV9 and TRBJ2-7; D is unresolved. The CDR3 spans 12 residues. CDR1 SGDLS and CDR2 YYNGEE come from the germline V gene. Trimming pared 3 bases from V and 4 bases from J, leaving 8 bases between.

This chain joins TRBV29-1 and TRBJ1-4, with 10 bases fitting TRBD1. Looked up from germline, CDR1 is SQVTM and CDR2 is ANQGSEA. The V and J ends lost 7 bases and 7 bases, in that order; junction bases with no gene match: 6. The CDR3 runs 13 residues. In DNA form, the CDR3 reads TGCAGCGGACAGGGGGCAGTTGGTGAAAAACTGTTTTTT. It codes for CSGQGAVGEKLFF. Full variable domain (remainder filled in from reference TRBV29-1 and TRBJ1-4): SAVISQKPSRDICQRGTSLTIQCQVDSQVTMMFWYRQQPGQSLTLIATANQGSEATYESGFVIDKFPISRPNLTFSTLTVSNMSPEDSSIYLCSGQGAVGEKLFFGSGTQLSVL.

The V and J genes are TRBV19 and TRBJ1-1, with TRBD1 as a possible D gene (6 bases). Trimming cost V 1 base and J 6 bases, with 12 bases left between them. The germline gives CDR1 LNHDA, CDR2 SQIVND (reference sequence). The CDR3 length is 14 residues. The CDR3 bases are TGTGCCAGTAGTATAGGCGGGGGGGGCCCTGAAGCTTTCTTT. Translation gives CASSIGGGGPEAFF.

This clone was counted only a few times. CDR3 region: CASRGLSSYNSPLHF. CDR3 nucleotides: TGTGCCAGCAGGGGACTTAGCTCCTATAATTCACCCCTCCACTTT. The chain is built from TRBV6-6 and TRBJ1-6, with D perhaps TRBD1 (5 bases). The germline V gene has CDR1 MNHNY and CDR2 SVGAGI (reference sequence). The CDR3 contains 15 residues. With 6 bases removed from V and 0 bases from J, the gap between germline ends came to 9 bases.